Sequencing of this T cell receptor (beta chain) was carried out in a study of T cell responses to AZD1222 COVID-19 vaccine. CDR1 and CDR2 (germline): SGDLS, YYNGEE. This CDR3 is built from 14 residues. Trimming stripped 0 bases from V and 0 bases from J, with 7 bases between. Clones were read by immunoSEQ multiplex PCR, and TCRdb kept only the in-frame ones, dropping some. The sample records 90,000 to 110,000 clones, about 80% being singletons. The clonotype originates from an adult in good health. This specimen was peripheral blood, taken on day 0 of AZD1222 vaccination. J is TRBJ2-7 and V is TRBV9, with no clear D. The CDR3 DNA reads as TGTGCCAGCAGCGTAGTCTATGACTCCTACGAGCAGTACTTC. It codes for CASSVVYDSYEQYF.